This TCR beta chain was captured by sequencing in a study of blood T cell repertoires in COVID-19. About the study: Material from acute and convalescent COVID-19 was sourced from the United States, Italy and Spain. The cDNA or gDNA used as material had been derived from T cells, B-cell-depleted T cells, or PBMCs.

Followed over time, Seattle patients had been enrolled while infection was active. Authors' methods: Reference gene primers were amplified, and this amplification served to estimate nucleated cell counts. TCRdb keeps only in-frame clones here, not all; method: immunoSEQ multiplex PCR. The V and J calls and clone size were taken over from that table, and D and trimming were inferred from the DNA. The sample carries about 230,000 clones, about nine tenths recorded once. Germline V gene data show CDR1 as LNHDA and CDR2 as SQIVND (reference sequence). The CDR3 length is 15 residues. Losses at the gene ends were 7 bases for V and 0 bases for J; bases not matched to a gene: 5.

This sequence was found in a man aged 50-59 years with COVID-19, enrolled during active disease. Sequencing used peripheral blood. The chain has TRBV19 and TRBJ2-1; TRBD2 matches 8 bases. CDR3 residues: CASIPGGSSYNEQFF. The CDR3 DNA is TGTGCCAGTATCCCGGGGGGGAGCTCCTACAATGAGCAGTTCTTC.